This TCR beta chain stems from a study of T cell responses to AZD1222 COVID-19 vaccine. General study findings and limits: The breadth and depth of Spike-specific TCRs increased once two AZD1222 doses had been given. It was only after the peak T cell response that any repertoires were sampled.

The assay was immunoSEQ multiplex PCR, and TCRdb's table has in-frame clones only and misses some. The sample includes roughly 150,000 clones, 90% of them seen just once. There are 19 residues in the CDR3. The ends lost 1 base at V and 0 bases at J; junction bases unmatched: 13. Germline CDR1 KGHDR, CDR2 SFDVKD. It was second doses at about 4 or about 12 weeks that were pooled. Concerning this clone itself: Its target is not known.

The material was peripheral blood, obtained 28 days after the second AZD1222 dose. This rearrangement joins TRBV24-1 to TRBJ1-2; 7 bases match TRBD1. The TCR was taken from an adult who received the AZD1222 COVID-19 vaccine. The CDR3 nucleotides are TGTGCCACCAGTGATTTTGGGGGGGACAGACCCGCCGCTAACTATGGCTACACCTTC. It encodes CATSDFGGDRPAANYGYTF.